The subject of this entry is one T cell receptor (beta chain). Its target is not known. This sample stems from a study of T-cell reconstitution after alpha-beta-depleted transplantation in children. For TCRbeta, the library was prepared with unique molecular identifiers. TCRdb ran MiXCR on the PCR reads and lists one entry per CDR3 protein. The data show about 440,000 distinct CDR3 sequences, with 43% seen just once and approximately 25% held by the top ten. In germline, CDR1 is DFQATT, CDR2 SNEGSKA (reference sequence). Deletions cut 3 bases from V and 0 bases from J, with 12 bases between. The CDR3 has 15 residues. Study outcomes and limitations: Surviving recipient T cells and thymic progenitors underlay high day-60 TCRbeta diversity in some patients. Expanded clones from the graft, numbering several hundred, reportedly supplied alpha-beta T cells about two months after transplant. The authors attributed T-cell counts and diversity one year after transplant mostly to newly produced T cells.

The chain couples TRBV20-1 to TRBJ2-4, with a tentative D call TRBD2 (5 bases). The source material was PBMCs, sampled before TCRalphabeta/CD19-depleted stem cell transplant. The TCR originated in a girl aged 2 to 10 with aplastic anemia, due to receive a stem cell transplant. CDR3 region: CSARPLEGAKNIQYF. The CDR3 bases are TGCAGTGCTAGGCCCTTAGAGGGAGCCAAAAACATTCAGTACTTC.